The 25 T cell receptor beta chains below all came from one sample that was sequenced in a study of regulatory T cells in long-lasting Graves disease. The time point: newly diagnosed GD, antithyroid drugs for less than 3 months. RNA from PBMCs was the source of the TCR library. To make TCR beta libraries, researchers used iRepertoire HTBI primers and Arm-PCR of CDR3 regions. TCRdb called the multiplex PCR reads again in MiXCR, with one record for every CDR3 protein. The sample holds about 400,000 distinct CDR3 sequences, 15% seen once. The same specimen was also included in a second study, on T cells in Graves' hyperthyroidism and ophthalmopathy.

Sample: peripheral blood mononuclear cells (PBMCs), taken at new diagnosis, from a patient treated with antithyroid drugs. These receptors were obtained from a woman aged 40-49 years with Graves disease.

V usage is TRBV15 and J usage is TRBJ2-7, with TRBD2 matching over 10 bases. Per the germline V gene, CDR1 is LNHNV and CDR2 is YYDKDF (reference sequence). V shed 2 bases, J shed 3 bases, and the junction held 10 bases outside the gene matches. The CDR3 length is 17 residues. As DNA, the CDR3 is TGTGCCACCAGCAGACGTCCGCTAGCGGGAGATCACTACGAGCAGTACTTC. Amino acid sequence: CATSRRPLAGDHYEQYF.

This clonotype was seen repeatedly, ten times or more. The CDR3 region is CASSVAGGLAGLNEQFF. The CDR3 DNA reads TGTGCCAGCAGCGTAGCGGGGGGACTAGCGGGACTCAATGAGCAGTTCTTC. The rearrangement uses TRBV9 and TRBJ2-1, with TRBD2 identical over 13 bases. The V segment lost 0 bases and the J segment 6 bases; nucleotides outside the gene matches: 6. Germline V lookup: CDR1 SGDLS, CDR2 YYNGEE. The CDR3 sequence is 17 residues long.

This clonotype was counted at least ten times. V is TRBV7-2 and J is TRBJ1-4; tentative D call: TRBD1 (6 bases). Germline V lookup: CDR1 SGHTA, CDR2 FQGNSA. This CDR3 contains 17 residues. V was pared by 2 bases and J by 4 bases, with 17 bases between. CDR3 protein: CASSLFLADSLNEKLFF. The CDR3 coding sequence is TGTGCCAGCAGCTTATTTTTGGCGGACAGCCTTAATGAAAAACTGTTTTTT.

This clonotype has a count of ten or more. The V call is TRBV28, the J call TRBJ2-2; possibly TRBD2 for D (5 bases). This CDR3 comprises 18 residues. From germline, CDR1 is MDHEN and CDR2 SYDVKM. V was clipped by 5 bases and J by 6 bases, with 25 bases between them. The DNA of the CDR3 is TGTGCCAGCAGTGCCTTCGGTAGAGGGTTCAGCGAGCCCGGGGAGCTGTTTTTT. Translation gives CASSAFGRGFSEPGELFF.

V is TRBV20-1 and J is TRBJ2-7; TRBD2 is a possible D gene (6 bases). V dropped 2 bases and J dropped 4 bases, with 18 bases sitting between them. The germline V gene has CDR1 DFQATT and CDR2 SNEGSKA (reference sequence). The CDR3 runs to 15 residues. CDR3 loop: CSARPIAEGLYEQYF. CDR3 nucleotides: TGCAGTGCTAGACCTATAGCGGAGGGCTTATACGAGCAGTACTTC.

This clonotype showed up many times. The V and J genes are TRBV18 and TRBJ2-6, with D unclear. Trimming left V 3 bases short and J 2 bases short, with 11 bases between. The CDR3 has 16 residues. Germline assignment: CDR1 KGHSH and CDR2 LQKENI. The chain's CDR3 is CASSPYDYAGANVLTF. The CDR3 coding sequence is TGTGCCAGCTCACCCTATGATTATGCTGGGGCCAACGTCCTGACTTTC.

The CDR3 loop reads CASFSRLGSRDTQYF. The DNA of the CDR3 is TGTGCCAGCTTTAGTAGGCTCGGGTCCCGAGATACGCAGTATTTT. The chain is built from TRBV28 and TRBJ2-3, with D hard to call. The length of the CDR3 is 15 residues. Trimming took off 8 bases at V and 5 bases at J, with 20 bases between the two ends. Per germline, CDR1 MDHEN and CDR2 SYDVKM.

For this clonotype: Possible read error: a much larger clone is one base away. This CDR3 is missing its conserved last phenylalanine or tryptophan, likely due to a read error. The V gene is TRBV27, the J gene TRBJ2-5; D possibly corresponds to TRBD2 (6 bases). Germline lookup yields CDR1 MNHEY and CDR2 SMNVEV (reference sequence). The V end was cut by 4 bases, the J end by 0 bases, with 12 bases between. CDR3 length equals 15 residues. The CDR3 coding sequence is TGTGCCAGCAGTTCGGGACTCTTGTACCAAGAGACCCAGTACCTC. Protein product: CASSSGLLYQETQYL.

In its sample, this clonotype was seen many times. This sequence joins TRBV2 and TRBJ2-2; D is perhaps TRBD2 (6 bases). Germline CDR1 reads SNHLY; CDR2 reads FYNNEI. Between the trimmed V and J ends, which lost 1 base and 5 bases, there was a span of 8 bases. This CDR3 contains 14 residues. The CDR3, as DNA: TGTGCCAGCAGTGAAGTGGCGGGGACCGGGGAGCTGTTTTTT. It specifies CASSEVAGTGELFF. The variable domain in full, completed from reference TRBV2 and TRBJ2-2, reads EPEVTQTPSHQVTQMGQEVILRCVPISNHLYFYWYRQILGQKVEFLVSFYNNEISEKSEIFDDQFSVERPDGSNFTLKIRSTKLEDSAMYFCASSEVAGTGELFFGEGSRLTVL.

A note on this clonotype: One end of the junction fails to match germline, which may point to a read error. The chain couples TRBV7-9 to TRBJ2-3, with TRBD2 matching over 11 bases. CDR3 size: 16 residues. The V gene's germline CDR1 is SEHNR and CDR2 FQNEAQ (reference sequence). CDR3 nucleotides: TGTGCCAGCAGCTTAGAACTAGCGGGAGTCACAGATGCGCAGTATTTT. Amino acids: CASSLELAGVTDAQYF.

This clonotype was observed at least ten times. This sequence joins TRBV6-1 and TRBJ1-6, with TRBD1 identical over 7 bases. The V gene's germline CDR1 is MNHNS and CDR2 SASEGT. The CDR3 covers 14 residues. The trim removed 5 bases at V and 5 bases at J, leaving 3 bases unmatched. CDR3 sequence reads: CASSTTGDNSPLHF. CDR3 DNA: TGTGCCAGCAGTACCACAGGGGATAATTCACCCCTCCACTTT.

This clonotype occurred a few times. J is TRBJ1-2 and V is TRBV27; possibly TRBD1 for D (6 bases). V lost 0 bases to trimming and J lost 3 bases, with 11 bases between them. Germline V CDR1 and CDR2: MNHEY, SMNVEV (reference sequence). The CDR3 spans 15 residues. The CDR3 DNA is TGTGCCAGCAGTTTATCAGGGGGGCCCTACTATGGCTACACCTTC. Translating gives CASSLSGGPYYGYTF.

The chain combines TRBV28 with TRBJ1-2; a weak D match, TRBD1 (5 bases). Per the germline V gene, CDR1 is MDHEN and CDR2 is SYDVKM. The CDR3 consists of 14 residues. The V end was cut by 5 bases, the J end by 5 bases, with 15 bases between. The chain's CDR3 is CASSAAGGGYGYTF. For the CDR3, the DNA is TGTGCCAGCAGTGCCGCCGGGGGGGGGTATGGCTACACCTTC.

This clonotype was detected ten times or more. The chain combines TRBV20-1 with TRBJ2-1; 8 nucleotides align to TRBD2. The V gene's germline CDR1 is DFQATT and CDR2 SNEGSKA (reference sequence). The CDR3 loop spans 12 amino acids. The CDR3 loop is CGGEREYHEQFF. The CDR3 DNA sequence: TGCGGGGGAGAGCGGGAGTATCACGAGCAGTTCTTC.

This clonotype was seen ten or more times. V is TRBV7-9 and J is TRBJ2-1; D unresolved. Trimming shortened V by 2 bases and J by 4 bases, and 18 bases separated the two germline ends. The germline gives CDR1 SEHNR, CDR2 FQNEAQ (reference sequence). The CDR3 contains 17 residues. In DNA form, the CDR3 reads TGTGCCAGCAGCTTAAACCCGCGAGTTGTTCAGTACAATGAGCAGTTCTTC. Translation: CASSLNPRVVQYNEQFF.

This clonotype showed up just a few times. The V and J genes are TRBV19 and TRBJ2-1; unclear D gene. Germline V gene data show CDR1 as LNHDA and CDR2 as SQIVND (reference sequence). The CDR3 sequence is 13 residues long. Trimming removed 1 base at V and 6 bases at J, with 7 bases between. CDR3 coding DNA: TGTGCCAGTAGTATAGCCCCGGTCAATGAGCAGTTCTTC. It yields the protein CASSIAPVNEQFF.

A few counts support this clonotype. The CDR3 DNA reads as TGTGCCAGCAGCGTACGGACTAGCGGGAGTTCCGAGCAGTACTTC. Residues: CASSVRTSGSSEQYF. The gene calls are TRBV9 and TRBJ2-7, with 13 bases identical to TRBD2. Germline CDR1 SGDLS, CDR2 YYNGEE. Unmatched junction bases numbered 4, after V lost 1 base and J lost 6 bases. The CDR3 is 15 amino acids.

This clonotype appeared many times. The gene calls are TRBV10-3 and TRBJ2-5, with 11 bases aligning to TRBD2. CDR3 length: 16 amino acids. From germline, CDR1 is ENHRY and CDR2 SYGVKD. The junction had 10 bases not matched to a gene; V was cut back by 6 bases and J by 4 bases. CDR3 nucleotide sequence: TGTGCCATCAGCGTAGAAAAGACTAGCGGGACAGAGACCCAGTACTTC. Amino acid sequence: CAISVEKTSGTETQYF.

There are many counts of this clonotype. The chain has TRBV27 and TRBJ2-7, with TRBD2 identical over 12 bases. The CDR3 is 14 amino acids. Germline V gene lookup returns CDR1 MNHEY and CDR2 SMNVEV (reference sequence). V lost 5 bases to trimming and J lost 2 bases; unmatched junction nucleotides: 1. The DNA for the CDR3 is TGTGCCAGCAGTACTAGCGGGGGGACCTACGAGCAGTACTTC. Translated: CASSTSGGTYEQYF.

This clonotype was counted many times. V and J are TRBV11-3 and TRBJ2-5; no reliable D call. Germline assignment: CDR1 SGHNT and CDR2 YENEEA. The V end was cut by 1 base, the J end by 5 bases, with 14 bases between. This CDR3 contains 15 residues. The CDR3 sequence is CASSLGPAFGETQYF. DNA of the CDR3: TGTGCCAGCAGCTTAGGGCCGGCGTTTGGGGAGACCCAGTACTTC.

This clonotype was detected ten times or more. The chain uses TRBV27 and TRBJ2-3, with D hard to call. The germline V and J ends were trimmed by 3 bases and 6 bases, with 16 bases remaining between them. Germline CDR1 MNHEY, CDR2 SMNVEV (reference sequence). The length of the CDR3 is 15 residues. Written as DNA, the CDR3 is TGTGCCAGCAGTTTTGGGGTGACGGCGAGGGATACGCAGTATTTT. This sequence encodes CASSFGVTARDTQYF.

At least ten counts were recorded for this clonotype. The chain joins TRBV3-1 to TRBJ2-1; TRBD2 matches 7 bases. V shed 4 bases and J 7 bases; nucleotides not matched to a gene: 7. The CDR3 is made up of 14 amino acids. The germline CDR1 and CDR2 sequences are LGHDT and YNNKEL (reference sequence). The CDR3: CASSLSGGGNEQFF. The CDR3 nucleotides are TGTGCCAGCAGCCTGTCCGGGGGAGGGAATGAGCAGTTCTTC.

Notes on this clonotype: A much larger clone is a single base away; this may be a read error. No conserved phenylalanine or tryptophan ends this CDR3, so it is likely a read error. The chain employs TRBV5-5 and TRBJ1-5; maybe TRBD1 (5 bases). The ends were cut back, 4 bases at V and 3 bases at J, with 14 bases in the middle. Per germline, CDR1 SGHKS and CDR2 YYEKEE (reference sequence). This CDR3 has 15 residues. The CDR3, as DNA: TGTGCCAGCAGCCTGTCAGGGACCACCAATCAGCCCCAGCATCTT. Its protein is CASSLSGTTNQPQHL.

This clonotype was observed many times. The chain joins TRBV6-5 to TRBJ2-1; 10 positions agree with TRBD2. CDR1 MNHEY and CDR2 SVGAGI come from the germline V gene. The CDR3 is made up of 16 amino acids. V trimming: 2 bases; J trimming: 7 bases; junction bases outside the gene matches: 8. CDR3 bases: TGTGCCAGCAGTTACGGAGCGGGAGGGTTAGGAAATGAGCAGTTCTTC. It specifies CASSYGAGGLGNEQFF.

This clonotype was picked up many times. V is TRBV5-1 and J is TRBJ2-7; 10 nucleotides match TRBD2. CDR1 and CDR2 from the germline V gene are SGHRS and YFSETQ. The J segment lost 0 bases and the V segment lost 4 bases, leaving 10 bases of the junction unmatched. The CDR3 is 17 residues long. The CDR3 DNA reads as TGCGCCAGCAGCCTTTCGACTAGCGGGTATACCTCCTACGAGCAGTACTTC. Translation: CASSLSTSGYTSYEQYF.